This TCR beta chain was profiled in a study of blood T cell repertoires in COVID-19. TCRdb's copy holds only in-frame clones and misses some; the assay was immunoSEQ multiplex PCR. The sample has approximately 250,000 clones, around nine tenths seen once. Unmatched junction bases numbered 5, after V lost 2 bases and J lost 5 bases. Germline V gene data show CDR1 as MGHRA and CDR2 as YSYEKL. This CDR3 contains 14 residues. This sequence originates from a man in his forties or fifties with active or convalescent COVID-19. Source material: peripheral blood. This chain uses TRBV4-1 with TRBJ1-1, with 7 bases identical to TRBD1. The CDR3 DNA is TGCGCCAGCAGCCAAAGACAGGGCGGGACTGAAGCTTTCTTT. Translation: CASSQRQGGTEAFF.